This T cell receptor beta chain appears in the sequencing data of a study of blood T cell repertoires in COVID-19. The CDR3 runs 15 residues. Germline-derived CDR1 and CDR2 are MDHEN and SYDVKM. Trimming cost V 5 bases and J 6 bases, with 17 bases left between them. The method was immunoSEQ multiplex PCR; TCRdb's version includes in-frame clones alone and lacks a portion of them. The sample records 250,000 to 400,000 clones, 90% being singletons. The receptor comes from a woman aged 30 to 39 with COVID-19, enrolled during active disease. This chain uses TRBV28 with TRBJ1-5, with a tentative D call TRBD1 (5 bases). The specimen was peripheral blood. The CDR3 loop reads CASSAPQGRSQPQHF. The CDR3 nucleotides read TGTGCCAGCAGTGCCCCGCAGGGAAGGAGTCAGCCCCAGCATTTT.